The 2 T cell receptor beta chains below all came from one sample that was sequenced in a study of PD-L1 blockade in urothelial cancer. Repertoires were generated with immunoSEQ multiplex PCR, while TCRdb's copy carries only in-frame clones and drops some. The sample yields about 38,000 clones, about nine tenths seen once. This specimen consisted of PBMCs, obtained around atezolizumab (anti-PD-L1) treatment. These receptors were taken from a man aged 65 to 85 with urothelial cancer.

The rearrangement links TRBV28 to TRBJ2-7; D may be TRBD1 (5 bases). Trimming took off 8 bases at V and 2 bases at J, with 16 bases between the two ends. The germline gives CDR1 MDHEN, CDR2 SYDVKM. This CDR3 spans 14 amino acids. CDR3 protein: CASSNDQGTYEQYF. The DNA of the CDR3 is TGTGCCAGCTCTAACGATCAGGGTACCTACGAGCAGTACTTC.

The J gene is TRBJ1-5, the V gene TRBV19; 7 bases line up with TRBD1. J gave up 5 bases and V 3 bases, and 7 bases lay outside the gene matches. CDR3 length equals 15 residues. Germline V gene lookup returns CDR1 LNHDA and CDR2 SQIVND (reference sequence). The CDR3 spells CASSIRLDRHQPQHF. Here the CDR3 DNA reads TGTGCCAGTAGTATCCGGTTGGACAGGCATCAGCCCCAGCATTTT.